This T cell receptor beta chain was retrieved from a study of blood T cell repertoires in COVID-19. The assay was immunoSEQ multiplex PCR, and TCRdb's table has in-frame clones only and misses some. The repertoire holds 150,000 or so clones, roughly 93% seen once, with roughly 2.1% in the top ten. The length of the CDR3 is 17 residues. Trimming took 1 base from V and 7 from J; bases not matched to a gene: 6. CDR1 LNHNV and CDR2 YYDKDF come from the germline V gene (reference sequence). This chain connects TRBV15 to TRBJ2-1; 14 nucleotides line up with TRBD2. Material for sequencing was peripheral blood. The sequence came from a man in his late teens or twenties with acute or convalescent COVID-19. The DNA of the CDR3 is TGTGCCACCAGCAGAGGACTAGCGGGAGGGCTTAGTAATGAGCAGTTCTTC. It yields the protein CATSRGLAGGLSNEQFF.